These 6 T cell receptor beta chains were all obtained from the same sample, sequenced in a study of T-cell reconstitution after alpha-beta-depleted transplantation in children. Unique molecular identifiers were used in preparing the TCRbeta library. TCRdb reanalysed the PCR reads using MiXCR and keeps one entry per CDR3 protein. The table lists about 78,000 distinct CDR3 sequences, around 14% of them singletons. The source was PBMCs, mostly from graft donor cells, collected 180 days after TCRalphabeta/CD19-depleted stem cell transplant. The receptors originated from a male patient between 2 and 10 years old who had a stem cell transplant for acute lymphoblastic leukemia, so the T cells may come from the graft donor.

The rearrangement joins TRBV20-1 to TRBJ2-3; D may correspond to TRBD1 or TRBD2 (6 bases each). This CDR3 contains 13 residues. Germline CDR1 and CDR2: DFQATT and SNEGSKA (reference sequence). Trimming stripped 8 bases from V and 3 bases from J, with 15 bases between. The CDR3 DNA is TGCAGTACCCCCGAGGGGGGAACAGATACGCAGTATTTT. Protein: CSTPEGGTDTQYF.

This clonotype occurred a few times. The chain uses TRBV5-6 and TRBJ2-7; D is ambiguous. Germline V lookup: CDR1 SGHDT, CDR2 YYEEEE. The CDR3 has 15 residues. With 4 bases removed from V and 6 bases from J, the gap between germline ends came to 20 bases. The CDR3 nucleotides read TGTGCCAGCAGCAGCTTCGATCCCCGCTTCCCCGAGCAGTACTTC. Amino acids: CASSSFDPRFPEQYF.

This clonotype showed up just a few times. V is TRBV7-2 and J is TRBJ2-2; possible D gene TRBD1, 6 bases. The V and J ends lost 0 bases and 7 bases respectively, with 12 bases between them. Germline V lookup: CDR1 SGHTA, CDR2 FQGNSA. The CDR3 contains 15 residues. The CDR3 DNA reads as TGTGCCAGCAGCTTAGCGAGGACAGCCGGCGGGGAGCTGTTTTTT. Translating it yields CASSLARTAGGELFF.

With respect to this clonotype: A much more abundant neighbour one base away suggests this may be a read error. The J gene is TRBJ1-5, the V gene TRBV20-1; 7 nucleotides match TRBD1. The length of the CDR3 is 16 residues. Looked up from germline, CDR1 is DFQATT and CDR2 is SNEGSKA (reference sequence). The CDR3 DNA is TGCAGTACTCAGGGTGGTAGGGGGCGTTACAATCAGCCCCAGCTTTTT. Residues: CSTQGGRGRYNQPQLF.

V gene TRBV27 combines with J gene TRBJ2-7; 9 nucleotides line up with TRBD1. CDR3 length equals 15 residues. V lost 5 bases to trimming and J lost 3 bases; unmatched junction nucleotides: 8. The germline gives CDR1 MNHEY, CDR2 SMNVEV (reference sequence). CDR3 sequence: CASSVGQGPYYEQYF. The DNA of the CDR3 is TGTGCCAGCAGTGTTGGACAGGGGCCTTACTACGAGCAGTACTTC.

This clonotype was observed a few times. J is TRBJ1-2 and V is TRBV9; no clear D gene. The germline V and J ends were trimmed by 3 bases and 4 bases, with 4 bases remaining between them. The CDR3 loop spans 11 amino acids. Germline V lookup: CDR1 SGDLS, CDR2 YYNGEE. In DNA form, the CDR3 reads TGTGCCAGCAGCGGGGTCTATGGCTACACCTTC. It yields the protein CASSGVYGYTF.